These T cell receptor beta chains were read from a single sample in a study of a mutant IDH1 vaccine in newly diagnosed glioma. This table comes from immunoSEQ multiplex PCR, and its TCRdb copy is limited to in-frame clones, with some not included. The sample consists of roughly 69,000 clones, 70% to 90% of them appearing once. These receptors lack a known antigen. The source material was PBMCs, sampled from a glioma patient whose treatment included an IDH1 peptide vaccine. These receptors were obtained from a man aged 30-40 years with glioma. The CDR3 runs from the conserved cysteine through the conserved F or W. The order of the fields is V gene, J gene, clone size, CDR3 protein. Expanded clones get a size class; other rows say once, few or many, or leave the size out.

TRBV7-2	TRBJ1-2	NA	CASSANNYGYTF
TRBV30	TRBJ2-3	NA	CAWRGIDTQYF
TRBV7-2	TRBJ2-5	few	CASSLLTREETQYF
TRBV9	TRBJ2-7	NA	CASSPGGRVLYEQYF
TRBV4-2	TRBJ2-1	NA	CASSQQGQGSYNEQFF
TRBV5-1	NA	NA	CASSLGQGGDEQYF
TRBV29-1	TRBJ2-2	NA	CSVEEGAGTATGELFF
TRBV28	TRBJ1-5	few	CASSSDREESQPQHF
TRBV19	TRBJ2-1	NA	CASRRIADSSYNEQFF
TRBV7-2	TRBJ1-1	few	CASSLQGATEAFF
TRBV11-3	TRBJ2-3	NA	CASSLGPAGDPSTDTQYF
TRBV7-9	TRBJ1-5	NA	CASSSNRLDQHF
TRBV4-3	TRBJ2-3	NA	CASSQEVFSGGVADTQYF
TRBV15	TRBJ2-5	NA	CATRVGRLQETQYF
TRBV4-1	TRBJ2-1	NA	CASSQSGRAFYNEQFF
TRBV19	TRBJ2-7	NA	CASSRFSGTSASHDYEQYF
TRBV28	TRBJ2-1	once	CASSLYPSGGSYNEQFF
TRBV15	TRBJ2-3	NA	CATSPRPAGRTDTQYF
TRBV6-5	TRBJ1-2	NA	CASSYGGGYTF
TRBV28	TRBJ1-5	NA	CASRDTERGGNQPQHF
TRBV28	TRBJ1-4	few	CASRDSFTNEKLFF
TRBV10-3	TRBJ1-5	NA	CAISESVFSQPQHF
TRBV6-6	TRBJ2-3	NA	CASSFVSGGPHHTQYF
TRBV9	TRBJ2-1	NA	CASSPSYLGGPSYNEQFF
TRBV7-9	TRBJ2-7	NA	CASSQEKRANHEQYF
TRBV4-2	TRBJ1-2	few	CASSQGGGPYGYTF
TRBV30	TRBJ1-6	NA	CAWSSGGNSPLHF
TRBV7-6	TRBJ2-1	NA	CASSLPRRGAGGHEQFF
TRBV6-1	TRBJ1-2	few	CASTMDRVRGYTF
TRBV6-1	TRBJ2-1	NA	CASSGGPEQFF
TRBV4-2	TRBJ2-3	NA	CASSRGPIKPDTQYF
TRBV13	TRBJ1-4	NA	CASSARDRVPNEKLFF
TRBV6-4	TRBJ2-1	NA	CASRAEDGDKEQFF
TRBV4-2	TRBJ1-5	few	CASSQETGTGRQPQHF
TRBV21-1	TRBJ1-4	NA	CASRVRMGGRGEKLFF
TRBV7-2	TRBJ2-2	NA	CASSLGSRVTGELFF
TRBV7-2	TRBJ2-7	NA	CASSLDRGLAGGSYEQYF
TRBV10-2	TRBJ2-1	once	CASSERLAGPYNEQFF
TRBV30	TRBJ2-2	NA	CAWGRGFAGELFF
TRBV2	TRBJ2-5	NA	CATLAGVQETQYF
TRBV6-4	TRBJ2-3	NA	CASSDGQGTDTQYF